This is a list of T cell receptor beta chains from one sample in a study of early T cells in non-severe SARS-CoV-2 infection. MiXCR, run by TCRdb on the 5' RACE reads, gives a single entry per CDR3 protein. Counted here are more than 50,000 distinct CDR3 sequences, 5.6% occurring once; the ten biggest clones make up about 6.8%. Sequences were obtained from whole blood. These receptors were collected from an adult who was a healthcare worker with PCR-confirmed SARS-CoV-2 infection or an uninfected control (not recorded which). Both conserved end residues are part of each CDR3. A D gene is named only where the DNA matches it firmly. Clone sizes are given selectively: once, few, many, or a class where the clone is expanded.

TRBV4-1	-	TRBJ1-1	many	CASSDRGNTEAFF	TGCGCCAGCAGCGATAGGGGAAACACTGAAGCTTTCTTT
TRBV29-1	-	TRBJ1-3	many	CSVGLSGNTIYF	TGCAGCGTCGGTCTCTCTGGAAACACCATATATTTT
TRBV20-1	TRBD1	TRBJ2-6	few	CSAWARDSLSGANVLTF	TGCAGTGCTTGGGCCCGGGACAGCCTTTCTGGGGCCAACGTCCTGACTTTC
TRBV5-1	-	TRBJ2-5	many	CASSLFGLETQYF	TGCGCCAGCAGCTTGTTCGGGTTGGAGACCCAGTACTTC
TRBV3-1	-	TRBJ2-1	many	CASSQGAETYNEQFF	TGTGCCAGCAGCCAAGGAGCGGAGACGTACAATGAGCAGTTCTTC
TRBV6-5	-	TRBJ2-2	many	CASAPPTNTGELFF	TGTGCCAGCGCCCCCCCCACGAACACCGGGGAGCTGTTTTTT
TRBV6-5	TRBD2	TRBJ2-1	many	CASSPAGTSVSNEQFF	TGTGCCAGCAGCCCCGCCGGGACTAGCGTGAGCAATGAGCAGTTCTTC
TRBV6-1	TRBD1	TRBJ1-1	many	CASRPGTGEVGTEAFF	TGTGCCAGCAGACCCGGGACAGGGGAAGTCGGCACTGAAGCTTTCTTT
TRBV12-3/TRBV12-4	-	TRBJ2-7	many	CASAQGYEQYF	TGTGCCAGCGCACAGGGCTACGAGCAGTACTTC
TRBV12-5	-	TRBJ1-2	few	CASGLGEINYGYTF	TGTGCTAGTGGTTTGGGGGAGATTAACTATGGCTACACCTTC
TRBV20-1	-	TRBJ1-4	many	CSAPYHATNEKLFF	TGCAGTGCTCCGTACCACGCAACTAATGAAAAACTGTTTTTT
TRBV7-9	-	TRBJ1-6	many	CASSSGIGNNSPLHF	TGTGCCAGCAGCTCGGGGATCGGCAATAATTCACCCCTCCACTTT
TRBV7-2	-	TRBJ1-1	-	CASSLGWQAAGTEAFF	TGTGCCAGCAGCCTAGGATGGCAGGCCGCCGGGACTGAAGCTTTCTTT
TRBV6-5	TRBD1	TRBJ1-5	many	CASRVGTGLNQPQHF	TGTGCCAGCAGGGTTGGGACAGGCCTCAATCAGCCCCAGCATTTT
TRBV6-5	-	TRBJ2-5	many	CASSPPEYQETQYF	TGTGCCAGCAGCCCCCCTGAGTACCAAGAGACCCAGTACTTC
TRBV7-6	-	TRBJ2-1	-	CASSLIQSSYNEQFF	TGTGCCAGCAGCCTTATTCAGAGCTCCTACAATGAGCAGTTCTTC
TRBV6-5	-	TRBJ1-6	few	CASSTGTSLGNSPLHF	TGTGCCAGCAGTACCGGGACTTCCTTGGGCAATTCACCCCTCCACTTT
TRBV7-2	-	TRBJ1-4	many	CASSSGLLWQSTNEKLFF	TGTGCCAGCAGCTCGGGACTCCTCTGGCAGTCAACTAATGAAAAACTGTTTTTT
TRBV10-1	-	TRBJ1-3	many	CASSDGDLSGNTIYF	TGCGCCAGCAGTGATGGGGACCTCTCTGGAAACACCATATATTTT
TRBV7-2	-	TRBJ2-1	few	CASSLISEQFF	TGTGCCAGCAGCTTAATTTCTGAGCAGTTCTTC
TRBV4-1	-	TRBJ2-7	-	CASSQEGRTYEQYF	TGCGCCAGCAGCCAAGAAGGCAGAACCTACGAGCAGTACTTC
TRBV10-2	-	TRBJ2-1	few	CASSDFTGPYNEQFF	TGCGCCAGCAGTGATTTTACAGGGCCCTACAATGAGCAGTTCTTC
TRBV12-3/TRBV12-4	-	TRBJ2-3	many	CASHKGGSTDTQYF	TGTGCCAGCCACAAGGGCGGGAGCACAGATACGCAGTATTTT
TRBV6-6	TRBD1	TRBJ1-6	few	CASSLDRDSPLHF	TGTGCCAGCAGCCTCGACAGGGATTCACCCCTCCACTTT
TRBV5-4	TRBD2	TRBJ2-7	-	CASSTASGSGVEQYF	TGTGCCAGCAGCACCGCTAGCGGGAGTGGTGTCGAGCAGTACTTC
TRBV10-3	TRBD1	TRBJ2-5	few	CATRQGAGETQYF	TGTGCCACCCGACAGGGGGCAGGCGAGACCCAGTACTTC
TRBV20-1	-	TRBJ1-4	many	CSAGARANEKLFF	TGCAGTGCCGGGGCCCGGGCTAATGAAAAACTGTTTTTT
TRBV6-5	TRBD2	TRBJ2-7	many	CASSPPPGLAGALEQYF	TGTGCCAGCAGTCCACCCCCGGGACTAGCGGGAGCCCTCGAGCAGTACTTC
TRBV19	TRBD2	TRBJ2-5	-	CASSIRGAGVIQETQYF	TGTGCCAGTAGTATACGAGGAGCGGGAGTTATCCAAGAGACCCAGTACTTC